Following are 30 T cell receptor beta chains from one sample sequenced in a study of radiotherapy plus CTLA-4 blockade in lung cancer. Clones were sequenced by immunoSEQ multiplex PCR, and TCRdb holds only the in-frame ones, with some missing. The sample comprises tens of thousands of clones, around 70% of which are singletons, and approximately 4.5% rests with the top ten. The material was peripheral blood, obtained from a patient treated with radiotherapy plus ipilimumab. These receptors were collected from a human donor with non-small cell lung cancer whose response to radiotherapy plus ipilimumab could not be evaluated.

The table lists this clone with a few counts. The rearrangement uses TRBV19 and TRBJ2-7; 7 nucleotides agree with TRBD2. Per the germline V gene, CDR1 is LNHDA and CDR2 is SQIVND (reference sequence). J gave up 4 bases and V 7 bases, and 7 bases lay outside the gene matches. CDR3 length equals 13 residues. CDR3 nucleotide sequence: TGTGCCAGTACTGAAGGGAGGGCGTACGAGCAGTACTTC. Translated: CASTEGRAYEQYF.

This clone is judged medium-sized (0.01 to 0.1%). This chain connects TRBV28 to TRBJ1-5, with unresolved D. Looked up from germline, CDR1 is MDHEN and CDR2 is SYDVKM. V shed 3 bases and J shed 5 bases, with 14 bases lying between them. The CDR3 is 15 amino acids. CDR3 loop: CASSFQGGGDQPQHF. For the CDR3, the DNA is TGTGCCAGCAGTTTTCAAGGTGGCGGGGATCAGCCCCAGCATTTT.

In DNA form, the CDR3 reads TGTGCCAGCAGTTACACGAGCGGGAGTACCTACGAGCAGTACTTC. Residues: CASSYTSGSTYEQYF. The V gene is TRBV6-5, the J gene TRBJ2-7, with TRBD2 matching over 8 bases. The length of the CDR3 is 15 residues. After removal of 2 bases from V and 2 bases from J, the junction contained 5 bases not matched to a gene. CDR1 is MNHEY, CDR2 SVGAGI, per germline.

The V gene is TRBV5-4, the J gene TRBJ1-1; tentatively, D is TRBD1 (5 bases). Germline assignment: CDR1 SGHNT and CDR2 YYREEE (reference sequence). This CDR3 region has 13 residues. The ends were cut back, 0 bases at V and 8 bases at J, with 11 bases in the middle. In nucleotides, the CDR3 is TGTGCCAGCAGCTTGGACGGGGGACGCGAAGCTTTCTTT. This codes for CASSLDGGREAFF.

The CDR3 here is CASSYLAGGYEQYF. CDR3 DNA: TGTGCCAGCAGTTACCTAGCGGGGGGCTACGAGCAGTACTTC. The chain has TRBV6-6 and TRBJ2-7; 11 nucleotides line up with TRBD2. CDR1 MNHNY and CDR2 SVGAGI come from the germline V gene (reference sequence). This CDR3 contains 14 residues. The V gene end was trimmed by 2 bases and the J gene end by 3 bases; junction bases not matched to a gene: 0.

The genes are TRBV7-2 and TRBJ2-7; D not certain. Germline lookup yields CDR1 SGHTA and CDR2 FQGNSA. The V gene lost 1 base and the J gene lost 7 bases, with 8 bases spanning the gap. The length of the CDR3 is 12 residues. This CDR3 is CASSLDSTEQYF. The CDR3 DNA is TGTGCCAGCAGCTTAGACTCTACGGAGCAGTACTTC. Full variable domain (outside the CDR3, taken from reference TRBV7-2 and TRBJ2-7): GAGVSQSPSNKVTEKGKDVELRCDPISGHTALYWYRQSLGQGLEFLIYFQGNSAPDKSGLPSDRFSAERTGGSVSTLTIQRTQQEDSAVYLCASSLDSTEQYFGPGTRLTVT.

This clone was counted once. The chain has TRBV30 and TRBJ1-6; 7 nucleotides line up with TRBD1. CDR1 is GTSNPN, CDR2 SVGIG, per germline (reference sequence). The ends lost 0 bases at V and 8 bases at J; junction bases unmatched: 7. The CDR3 totals 15 residues. The CDR3 loop reads CAWSVNGQAYSPLHF. The CDR3 DNA reads as TGTGCCTGGAGTGTAAATGGACAGGCCTATTCACCCCTCCACTTT.

The chain employs TRBV11-2 and TRBJ2-1; TRBD2 aligns across 7 bases. The CDR3 length is 15 residues. The germline V gene encodes CDR1 SGHAT and CDR2 FQNNGV. Trimming removed 0 bases from V and 12 bases from J; junction bases left unmatched: 11. CDR3 DNA sequence: TGTGCCAGCAGCTTAGAACTAGCGAGCCTGTCCCGGCAGTTCTTC. This encodes CASSLELASLSRQFF.

This sequence joins TRBV18 and TRBJ1-2; TRBD1 matches 9 bases. Germline CDR1 KGHSH, CDR2 LQKENI. CDR3 length: 16 residues. V was pared by 3 bases and J by 10 bases, with 15 bases of the junction left unmatched. CDR3 sequence: CASSPAPGQGFGDYTF. DNA of the CDR3: TGTGCCAGCTCACCTGCTCCGGGACAGGGATTCGGTGACTACACCTTC.

The chain employs TRBV15 and TRBJ2-3; 8 bases match TRBD2. This CDR3 is built from 15 residues. Germline V gene lookup returns CDR1 LNHNV and CDR2 YYDKDF (reference sequence). Trimming removed 3 bases from V and 0 bases from J; junction bases left unmatched: 2. CDR3 in amino acids: CATSRASGSTDTQYF. The CDR3 DNA follows: TGTGCCACCAGCAGGGCTAGCGGGAGCACAGATACGCAGTATTTT.

This clone was seen a handful of times. This sequence joins TRBV2 and TRBJ2-7, with D perhaps matching TRBD1 (6 bases). Looked up from germline, CDR1 is SNHLY and CDR2 is FYNNEI. V was pared by 6 bases and J by 6 bases, with 12 bases between. This CDR3 is built from 12 residues. The CDR3 spells CASSMTGLEQYF. The CDR3 nucleotides read TGTGCCAGCAGCATGACAGGCCTCGAGCAGTACTTC. Together with reference TRBV2 and TRBJ2-7, the CDR3 gives the full variable domain: EPEVTQTPSHQVTQMGQEVILRCVPISNHLYFYWYRQILGQKVEFLVSFYNNEISEKSEIFDDQFSVERPDGSNFTLKIRSTKLEDSAMYFCASSMTGLEQYFGPGTRLTVT.

This chain joins TRBV9 and TRBJ2-1, with TRBD2 matching over 13 bases. CDR3 length equals 15 residues. After removal of 3 bases from V and 9 bases from J, the junction contained 6 bases not matched to a gene. The germline CDR1 and CDR2 sequences are SGDLS and YYNGEE. In nucleotides, the CDR3 is TGTGCCAGCAGCGAAGGACTAGCGGGAGTCGGTGAGCAGTTCTTC. Protein sequence: CASSEGLAGVGEQFF.

DNA for the CDR3: TGTGCCAGCAGCTTCGTTCAGGGGGGAATTCAGCCCCAGCATTTT. Protein product: CASSFVQGGIQPQHF. The chain joins TRBV6-1 to TRBJ1-5, with 7 positions matching TRBD1. V gave up 6 bases and J gave up 6 bases; unmatched junction bases: 11. Germline values: CDR1 MNHNS, CDR2 SASEGT. This CDR3 is 15 amino acids long.

This sequence joins TRBV6-5 and TRBJ1-2, with D possibly matching TRBD1 (6 bases). Germline CDR1 and CDR2: MNHEY and SVGAGI. The CDR3 sequence is 13 residues long. V lost 6 bases and J 6 bases, leaving 14 bases between the germline ends. CDR3 sequence reads: CASSPQGVNGYTF. CDR3 bases: TGTGCCAGCAGCCCACAGGGTGTCAATGGCTACACCTTC.

The chain joins TRBV7-8 to TRBJ2-7; tentatively, D is TRBD2 (5 bases). Germline-derived CDR1 and CDR2 are SGHVS and FQNEAQ. Between the trimmed V and J ends, which lost 3 bases and 2 bases, there was a span of 14 bases. This CDR3 spans 15 amino acids. CDR3 in amino acids: CASSFRGDGAYEQYF. CDR3 DNA: TGTGCCAGCAGCTTTCGGGGAGACGGAGCCTACGAGCAGTACTTC.

The chain is built from TRBV6-1 and TRBJ2-1, with 7 bases matching TRBD2. CDR3 length: 17 amino acids. Germline lookup yields CDR1 MNHNS and CDR2 SASEGT. Losses at the gene ends were 4 bases for V and 4 bases for J; bases not matched to a gene: 13. CDR3 sequence (DNA): TGTGCCAGCAGTGGGACCGGGACTACAAAAACTTACAATGAGCAGTTCTTC. Amino acid sequence: CASSGTGTTKTYNEQFF.

J is TRBJ2-1 and V is TRBV10-3; 7 bases align to TRBD1. The germline V gene has CDR1 ENHRY and CDR2 SYGVKD. The CDR3 is made up of 14 amino acids. The V gene end was trimmed by 4 bases and the J gene end by 0 bases; junction bases not matched to a gene: 0. The CDR3 loop reads CAISGQGSYNEQFF. CDR3 sequence (DNA): TGTGCCATCAGTGGACAGGGCTCCTACAATGAGCAGTTCTTC.

The chain has TRBV7-9 and TRBJ2-3; 10 bases align to TRBD2. Germline loops: CDR1 SEHNR, CDR2 FQNEAQ (reference sequence). This CDR3 is built from 16 residues. The ends lost 2 bases at V and 2 bases at J; junction bases unmatched: 4. CDR3 sequence (DNA): TGTGCCAGCAGCTTACTAGCGGGAGCCGTCACAGATACGCAGTATTTT. It is translated as CASSLLAGAVTDTQYF.

This sequence joins TRBV19 and TRBJ2-1; D is perhaps TRBD2 (6 bases). This CDR3 comprises 14 residues. Germline CDR1 is LNHDA and CDR2 is SQIVND (reference sequence). V shed 6 bases and J shed 3 bases, with 12 bases lying between them. The CDR3 here is CASRPGLYYNEQFF. CDR3 sequence (DNA): TGTGCCAGTAGGCCGGGACTGTACTACAATGAGCAGTTCTTC.

The chain joins TRBV11-2 to TRBJ1-3; D is unclear. Germline loops: CDR1 SGHAT, CDR2 FQNNGV. Trimming pared 0 bases from V and 4 bases from J, leaving 10 bases between. The CDR3 spans 15 residues. The CDR3 DNA follows: TGTGCCAGCAGCTTAGATCCCTCCAGGGGAAACACCATATATTTT. Translating it yields CASSLDPSRGNTIYF.

The chain links TRBV6-5 to TRBJ2-6; D is unclear. Trimming left V 0 bases short and J 1 base short, with 7 bases between. Germline loops: CDR1 MNHEY, CDR2 SVGAGI. This CDR3 region has 16 residues. CDR3 bases: TGTGCCAGCAGTTACTCAACGGGTTCTGGGGCCAACGTCCTGACTTTC. It yields the protein CASSYSTGSGANVLTF.

The count of this clone is one. The J gene is TRBJ1-5, the V gene TRBV27; D is unclear. The V gene lost 2 bases and the J gene lost 5 bases, with 7 bases spanning the gap. CDR1 MNHEY and CDR2 SMNVEV come from the germline V gene (reference sequence). The CDR3 covers 13 residues. CDR3 sequence reads: CASSLEGDQPQHF. CDR3 nucleotides: TGTGCCAGCAGTTTAGAGGGCGATCAGCCCCAGCATTTT.

In its sample, this clone was seen once. The chain uses TRBV7-8 and TRBJ1-1, with a weak D call TRBD1 (5 bases). Germline V gives CDR1 SGHVS, CDR2 FQNEAQ. Between the trimmed V and J ends, which lost 2 bases and 6 bases, there was a span of 19 bases. This CDR3 has 16 amino acids. The CDR3 DNA follows: TGTGCCAGCAGCTTAAGACGGGGACTGACGGACGCTGAAGCTTTCTTT. It codes for CASSLRRGLTDAEAFF.

This chain joins TRBV7-8 and TRBJ2-3; D may be TRBD2 (5 bases). The CDR3 sequence is 16 residues long. V lost 5 bases, J lost 0 bases, and 15 bases lay in between. Germline lookup yields CDR1 SGHVS and CDR2 FQNEAQ. CDR3: CASSPQGAASTDTQYF. The CDR3, as DNA: TGTGCCAGCAGCCCCCAAGGAGCGGCTAGCACAGATACGCAGTATTTT.

The DNA for the CDR3 is TGTGCCAGCAGTAGGACAGGGGGGTTCAATGAGCAGTTCTTC. Translation gives CASSRTGGFNEQFF. The rearrangement joins TRBV27 to TRBJ2-1, with 10 bases identical to TRBD1. V lost 5 bases and J lost 6; bases outside the gene matches: 4. Germline V gene lookup returns CDR1 MNHEY and CDR2 SMNVEV (reference sequence). The CDR3 consists of 14 residues.

The DNA of the CDR3 is TGCGCCAGCAGCCCAGGGACAGCCAGTCAGCCCCAGCATTTT. Translated: CASSPGTASQPQHF. The V and J genes are TRBV5-1 and TRBJ1-5; 7 bases fit TRBD1. This CDR3 has 14 amino acids. V lost 4 bases to trimming and J lost 6 bases; unmatched junction nucleotides: 7. The germline CDR1 and CDR2 sequences are SGHRS and YFSETQ. The full variable domain, completed using reference TRBV5-1 and TRBJ1-5, is KAGVTQTPRYLIKTRGQQVTLSCSPISGHRSVSWYQQTPGQGLQFLFEYFSETQRNKGNFPGRFSGRQFSNSRSEMNVSTLELGDSALYLCASSPGTASQPQHFGDGTRLSIL.

On this clone: This sample includes further DNA sequences coding for the same CDR3. The genes are TRBV7-2 and TRBJ2-7; the match to TRBD1 covers 7 bases. Germline V gene sequence: CDR1 SGHTA, CDR2 FQGNSA. This CDR3 has 13 residues. The V gene end was trimmed by 6 bases and the J gene end by 4 bases; junction bases not matched to a gene: 6. CDR3 in DNA: TGTGCCAGCAGGCAGACAGGGTCTTACGAGCAGTACTTC. Translation gives CASRQTGSYEQYF.

This chain joins TRBV4-3 and TRBJ2-3, with D possibly being TRBD2 (6 bases). Germline values: CDR1 LGHNA, CDR2 YSLEER. V was trimmed by 4 bases and J by 0 bases, leaving 14 bases between them. This CDR3 has 16 residues. The DNA of the CDR3 is TGCGCCAGCAGCCGCGGAGGGACTTTAAGCACAGATACGCAGTATTTT. This encodes CASSRGGTLSTDTQYF.

This sequence joins TRBV5-1 and TRBJ1-1; no clear D gene. The ends were cut back, 0 bases at V and 7 bases at J, with 10 bases in the middle. Looked up from germline, CDR1 is SGHRS and CDR2 is YFSETQ. The CDR3 extends over 13 amino acids. The CDR3 loop reads CASSLAAGLEAFF. The CDR3 DNA reads TGCGCCAGCAGCTTGGCCGCTGGGCTTGAAGCTTTCTTT.

V gene TRBV5-1 combines with J gene TRBJ2-3; 8 bases are shared with TRBD1. CDR1 SGHRS and CDR2 YFSETQ come from the germline V gene. V shed 3 bases, J shed 2 bases, and the junction held 5 bases outside the gene matches. The CDR3 spans 15 residues. The CDR3: CASSSGQGSTDTQYF. For the CDR3, the DNA is TGCGCCAGCAGCTCCGGACAGGGATCCACAGATACGCAGTATTTT.